One sample yielded the 5 T cell receptor beta chains listed below, sequenced in a study of cytomegalovirus exposure and HLA in healthy donors. Researchers ran the PCR with 60 Vbeta and 13 Jbeta primers. Measured with immunoSEQ multiplex PCR; TCRdb has only the in-frame clones, and not every one. The repertoire includes around 280,000 clones, 70% to 90% of them detected once, and about 2.5% sits in the top ten. Sequencing input: PBMCs. The receptors derive from a woman aged 18 to 35 in good health and CMV-seronegative.

The J gene is TRBJ2-1, the V gene TRBV13; 11 bases are a match to TRBD1. This CDR3 region has 16 residues. The trim removed 3 bases at V and 0 bases at J, leaving 1 base unmatched. The V gene's germline CDR1 is PRHDT and CDR2 FYEKMQ (reference sequence). The CDR3 reads CASSLGQGDSYNEQFF. The DNA for the CDR3 is TGTGCCAGCAGCTTGGGACAGGGGGACTCCTACAATGAGCAGTTCTTC. The whole variable domain, filled in from reference TRBV13 and TRBJ2-1, reads AAGVIQSPRHLIKEKRETATLKCYPIPRHDTVYWYQQGPGQDPQFLISFYEKMQSDKGSIPDRFSAQQFSDYHSELNMSSLELGDSALYFCASSLGQGDSYNEQFFGPGTRLTVL.

The chain joins TRBV4-2 to TRBJ2-1, with D possibly matching TRBD2 (7 bases). The CDR3 is 13 residues long. The germline V and J ends were trimmed by 7 bases and 9 bases, with 16 bases remaining between them. Germline CDR1 reads LGHNA; CDR2 reads YNFKEQ. The CDR3 sequence: CASKVGGHGEQFF. The DNA of the CDR3 is TGTGCCAGCAAAGTCGGGGGGCACGGTGAGCAGTTCTTC.

V and J are TRBV6-1 and TRBJ2-7; TRBD2 matches 8 bases. This CDR3 contains 13 residues. Germline CDR1 and CDR2: MNHNS and SASEGT. Losses at the gene ends were 10 bases for V and 4 bases for J; bases not matched to a gene: 9. The CDR3 loop is CATERGPTYEQYF. The CDR3 region has the DNA TGTGCCACCGAGCGGGGGCCAACTTACGAGCAGTACTTC.

The V gene is TRBV10-3, the J gene TRBJ1-1; D might be TRBD1 (6 bases). Germline CDR1 is ENHRY and CDR2 is SYGVKD. This CDR3 has 16 residues. V lost 8 bases to trimming and J lost 2 bases, with 21 bases between them. CDR3 residues: CAISSPSGTPNTEAFF. The CDR3 DNA follows: TGTGCCATCTCATCCCCCTCCGGGACACCTAACACTGAAGCTTTCTTT.

The genes are TRBV6-5 and TRBJ1-5, with 7 nucleotides matching TRBD1. Germline V gives CDR1 MNHEY, CDR2 SVGAGI. V gave up 6 bases and J gave up 4 bases; unmatched junction bases: 9. The CDR3 has 15 residues. The CDR3 loop is CASRKQGPQNQPQHF. CDR3 bases: TGTGCCAGCAGGAAACAGGGGCCGCAGAATCAGCCCCAGCATTTT.